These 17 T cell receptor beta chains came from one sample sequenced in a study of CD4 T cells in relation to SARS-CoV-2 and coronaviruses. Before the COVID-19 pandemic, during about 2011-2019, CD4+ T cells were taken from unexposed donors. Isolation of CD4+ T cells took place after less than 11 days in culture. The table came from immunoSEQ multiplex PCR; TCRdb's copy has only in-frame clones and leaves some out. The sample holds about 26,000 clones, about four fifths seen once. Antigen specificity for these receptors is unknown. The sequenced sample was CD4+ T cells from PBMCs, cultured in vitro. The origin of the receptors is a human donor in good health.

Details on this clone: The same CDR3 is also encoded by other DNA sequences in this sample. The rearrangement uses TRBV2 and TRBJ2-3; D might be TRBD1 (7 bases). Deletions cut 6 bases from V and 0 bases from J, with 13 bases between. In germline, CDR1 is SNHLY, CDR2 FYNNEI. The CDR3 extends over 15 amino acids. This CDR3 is CASRGGQISTDTQYF. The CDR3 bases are TGTGCCAGCAGGGGGGGACAGATTAGCACAGATACGCAGTATTTT. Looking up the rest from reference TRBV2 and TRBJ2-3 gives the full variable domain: EPEVTQTPSHQVTQMGQEVILRCVPISNHLYFYWYRQILGQKVEFLVSFYNNEISEKSEIFDDQFSVERPDGSNFTLKIRSTKLEDSAMYFCASRGGQISTDTQYFGPGTRLTVL.

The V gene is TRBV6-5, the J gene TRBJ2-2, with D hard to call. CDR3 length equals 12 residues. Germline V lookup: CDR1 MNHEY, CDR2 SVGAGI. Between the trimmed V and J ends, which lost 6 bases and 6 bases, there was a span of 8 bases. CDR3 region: CASRFMAGELFF. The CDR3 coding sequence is TGTGCCAGCAGATTTATGGCCGGGGAGCTGTTTTTT.

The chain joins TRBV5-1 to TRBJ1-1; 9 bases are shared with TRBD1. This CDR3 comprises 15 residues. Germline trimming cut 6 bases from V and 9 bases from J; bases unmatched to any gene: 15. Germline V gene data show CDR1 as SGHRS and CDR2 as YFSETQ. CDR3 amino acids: CASTWTGEPPIKAFF. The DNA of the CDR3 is TGCGCCAGCACTTGGACAGGGGAACCGCCTATCAAAGCTTTCTTT.

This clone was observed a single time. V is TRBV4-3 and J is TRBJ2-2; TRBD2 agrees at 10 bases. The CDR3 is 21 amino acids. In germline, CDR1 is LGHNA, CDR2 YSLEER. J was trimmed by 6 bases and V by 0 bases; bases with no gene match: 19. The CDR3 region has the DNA TGCGCCAGCAGCCAAGATGGAGCGGGGGGGCTCGGTCAGTTCTTCGCCGGGGAGCTGTTTTTT. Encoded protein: CASSQDGAGGLGQFFAGELFF.

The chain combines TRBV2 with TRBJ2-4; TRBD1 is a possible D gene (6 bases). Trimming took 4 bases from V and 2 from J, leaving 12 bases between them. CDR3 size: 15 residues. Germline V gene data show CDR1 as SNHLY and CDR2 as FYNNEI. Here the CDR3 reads CASSVRDISKNIQYF. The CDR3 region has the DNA TGTGCCAGCAGTGTGAGGGACATCTCCAAAAACATTCAGTACTTC.

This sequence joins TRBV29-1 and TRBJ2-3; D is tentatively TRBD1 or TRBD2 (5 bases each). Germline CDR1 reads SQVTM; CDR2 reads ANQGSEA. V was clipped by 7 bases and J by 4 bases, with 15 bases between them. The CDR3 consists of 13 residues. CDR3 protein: CSARMGDADTQYF. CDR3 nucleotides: TGCAGCGCCCGAATGGGGGATGCAGATACGCAGTATTTT.

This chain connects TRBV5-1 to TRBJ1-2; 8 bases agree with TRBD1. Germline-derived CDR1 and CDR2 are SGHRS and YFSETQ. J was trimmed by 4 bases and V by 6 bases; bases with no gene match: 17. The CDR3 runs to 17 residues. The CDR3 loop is CASKAGSGQGLGYGYTF. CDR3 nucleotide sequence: TGCGCCAGCAAGGCGGGGTCCGGACAGGGTCTCGGCTATGGCTACACCTTC.

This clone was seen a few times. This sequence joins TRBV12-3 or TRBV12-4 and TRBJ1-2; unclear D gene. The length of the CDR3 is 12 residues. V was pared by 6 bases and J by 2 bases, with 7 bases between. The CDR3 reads CASSRYNYGYTF. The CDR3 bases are TGTGCCAGCAGCAGATACAACTATGGCTACACCTTC.

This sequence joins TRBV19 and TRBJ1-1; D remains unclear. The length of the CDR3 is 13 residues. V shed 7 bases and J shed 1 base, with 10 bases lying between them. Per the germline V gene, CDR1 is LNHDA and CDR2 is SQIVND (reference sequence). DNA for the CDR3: TGTGCCAGTACCTACGGATGGAACACTGAAGCTTTCTTT. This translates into CASTYGWNTEAFF.

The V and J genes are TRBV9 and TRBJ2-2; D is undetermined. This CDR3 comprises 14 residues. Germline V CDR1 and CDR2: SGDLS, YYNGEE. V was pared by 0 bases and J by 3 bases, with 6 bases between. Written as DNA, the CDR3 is TGTGCCAGCAGCGTAGGGGTGGACACCGGGGAGCTGTTTTTT. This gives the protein CASSVGVDTGELFF.

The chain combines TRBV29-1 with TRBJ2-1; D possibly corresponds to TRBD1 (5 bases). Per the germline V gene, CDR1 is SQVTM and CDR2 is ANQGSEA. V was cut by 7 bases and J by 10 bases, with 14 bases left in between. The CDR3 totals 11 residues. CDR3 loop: CSAGRLLEQFF. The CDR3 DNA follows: TGCAGCGCAGGGCGGCTTCTCGAGCAGTTCTTC.

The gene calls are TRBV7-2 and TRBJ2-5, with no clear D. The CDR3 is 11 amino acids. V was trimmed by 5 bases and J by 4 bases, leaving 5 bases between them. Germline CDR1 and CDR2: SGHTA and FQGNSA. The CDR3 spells CASSPSETQYF. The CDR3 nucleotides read TGTGCCAGCAGCCCATCAGAGACCCAGTACTTC.

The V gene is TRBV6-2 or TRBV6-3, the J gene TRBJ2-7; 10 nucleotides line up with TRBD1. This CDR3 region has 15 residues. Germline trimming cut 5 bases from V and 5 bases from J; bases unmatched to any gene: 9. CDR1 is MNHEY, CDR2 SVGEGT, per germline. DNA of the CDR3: TGTGCCAGCAGTGGGACCGGGACAGGGGAAGACGAGCAGTACTTC. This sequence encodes CASSGTGTGEDEQYF.

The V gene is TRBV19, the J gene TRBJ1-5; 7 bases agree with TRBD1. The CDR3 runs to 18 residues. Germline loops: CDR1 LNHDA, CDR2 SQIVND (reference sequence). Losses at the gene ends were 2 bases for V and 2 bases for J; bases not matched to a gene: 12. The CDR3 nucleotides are TGTGCCAGTAGTATATCCCCCCGACAGGGATTGGGCAATCAGCCCCAGCATTTT. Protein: CASSISPRQGLGNQPQHF.

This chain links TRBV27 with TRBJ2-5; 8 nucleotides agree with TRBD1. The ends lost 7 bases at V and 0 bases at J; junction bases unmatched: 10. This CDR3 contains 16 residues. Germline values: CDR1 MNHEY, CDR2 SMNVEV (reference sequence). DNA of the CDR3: TGTGCCAGCAAAACAGGGGGTGCGGTGTACCAAGAGACCCAGTACTTC. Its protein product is CASKTGGAVYQETQYF.

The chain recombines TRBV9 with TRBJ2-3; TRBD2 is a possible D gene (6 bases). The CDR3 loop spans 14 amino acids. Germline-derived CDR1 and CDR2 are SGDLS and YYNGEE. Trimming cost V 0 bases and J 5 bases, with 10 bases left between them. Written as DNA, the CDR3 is TGTGCCAGCAGCGTAGCTACGGGAGTAGATACGCAGTATTTT. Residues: CASSVATGVDTQYF.

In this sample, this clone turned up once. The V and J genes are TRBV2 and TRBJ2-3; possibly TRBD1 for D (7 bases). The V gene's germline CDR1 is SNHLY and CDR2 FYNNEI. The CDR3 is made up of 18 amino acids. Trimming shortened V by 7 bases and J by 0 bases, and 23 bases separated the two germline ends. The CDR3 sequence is CASIRSGGYRDSTDTQYF. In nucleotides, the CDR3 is TGTGCCAGCATAAGGTCAGGGGGGTACCGGGATAGCACAGATACGCAGTATTTT.